The clone carrying this T cell receptor (beta chain) was counted many times. The data were taken from a study of identical twins. Through template switching, a universal primer site was introduced, and the cDNA contained unique molecular identifiers. TCRdb redid the calling of the 5' RACE reads with MiXCR, one entry per CDR3 protein. The sample carries roughly 690,000 distinct CDR3 sequences, less than 25% recorded once. V lost 6 bases, J lost 6 bases, and 9 bases lay in between. The CDR3 totals 11 residues. These records were also assigned to another study, of T cells expressing NK-cell markers. That report notes: The sequencing cohort of eight donors included seven HCMV-seropositive individuals and one seronegative individual. T cells sorted in several experiments were restricted to alpha-beta TCR T cells by an anti-gamma-delta TCR antibody. Clarity on HCMV specificity was lacking for the expanded NKG2C+ T cell clones.

The sample consisted of PBMCs. The chain employs TRBV12-3 or TRBV12-4 and TRBJ2-7; D is uncertain. The TCR was taken from a woman between 18 and 30 years old in good health. The CDR3 here is CASSLYGEQYF. As DNA, the CDR3 is TGTGCCAGCAGCTTATATGGCGAGCAGTACTTC.